Below are 9 T cell receptor beta chains sequenced from a single sample in a study of molecular identifiers for immune sequencing clone quantification. Each CDR3 protein gets one entry after TCRdb re-called the PCR reads with MiXCR. The sample yields roughly 10,000 distinct CDR3 sequences, roughly 20% seen once. Source material: naive CD8+ T cells from blood, with Jurkat cell RNA spiked in. Noted subset: FACS-sorted CD8+CD4-CCR7+CD45RA+ naive T cells. These receptors all stem from a human donor in good health. Some libraries in this study had Jurkat cell RNA spiked in.

Judged by abundance, this clonotype is medium-sized. The V call is TRBV19, the J call TRBJ1-5; the D gene is possibly TRBD1 (6 bases). This CDR3 has 14 amino acids. The V end lost 6 bases, the J end lost 5 bases, and 14 bases lay between the germline ends. The V gene's germline CDR1 is LNHDA and CDR2 SQIVND (reference sequence). The CDR3 spells CASSLGAAHQPQHF. CDR3 nucleotides: TGTGCCAGTAGCCTGGGGGCAGCCCATCAGCCCCAGCATTTT.

By frequency in the sample, this clonotype is medium-sized (0.01 to 0.1%). The chain carries TRBV6-2 or TRBV6-3 and TRBJ1-5; tentatively, D is TRBD1 (5 bases). The V gene's germline CDR1 is MNHEY and CDR2 SVGEGT. Trimming took 2 bases from V and 3 from J, leaving 11 bases between them. The CDR3 contains 15 residues. The CDR3 loop is CASSYEGAVNQPQHF. The CDR3 DNA is TGTGCCAGCAGTTACGAAGGGGCGGTCAATCAGCCCCAGCATTTT.

The CDR3 region has the DNA TGTGCCACTGGGGGGGATACGCAGTATTTT. Its protein is CATGGDTQYF. The chain carries TRBV12-3 or TRBV12-4 and TRBJ2-3; maybe TRBD2 (6 bases). The CDR3 consists of 10 residues. V lost 10 bases and J lost 6, with 8 bases in between.

This clonotype counts as medium-sized (0.01 to 0.1%). The chain employs TRBV4-3 and TRBJ2-2; weak D call: TRBD1 (5 bases). Germline V gives CDR1 LGHNA, CDR2 YSLEER. Trimming stripped 2 bases from V and 6 bases from J, with 16 bases between. The CDR3 extends over 16 amino acids. CDR3 loop: CASSQIRRALSGELFF. The CDR3, as DNA: TGCGCCAGCAGCCAAATCCGCAGGGCCCTATCCGGGGAGCTGTTTTTT.

The V and J genes are TRBV30 and TRBJ2-2; D remains unclear. The CDR3 has 13 amino acids. The germline CDR1 and CDR2 sequences are GTSNPN and SVGIG (reference sequence). Trimming took off 4 bases at V and 1 base at J, with 7 bases between the two ends. CDR3 loop: CAWNIGNTGELFF. The CDR3 nucleotides are TGTGCCTGGAATATCGGGAACACCGGGGAGCTGTTTTTT. Looking up the rest from reference TRBV30 and TRBJ2-2 gives the full variable domain: SQTIHQWPATLVQPVGSPLSLECTVEGTSNPNLYWYRQAAGRGLQLLFYSVGIGQISSEVPQNLSASRPQDRQFILSSKKLLLSDSGFYLCAWNIGNTGELFFGEGSRLTVL.

Remarks on this clonotype: A clone one base away is much larger, so this may be a read error. The chain couples TRBV6-5 to TRBJ1-1; D not resolved. This CDR3 has 12 amino acids. CDR1 is MNHEY, CDR2 SVGAGI, per germline. CDR3 in DNA: TGTGTCAGCAGCATTAACACGGGTGAAGCTTTCTTT. Translation gives CVSSINTGEAFF.

This clonotype was counted at least ten times. The rearrangement joins TRBV7-9 to TRBJ2-1, with D hard to call. The CDR3 is made up of 12 amino acids. Trimming left V 0 bases short and J 4 bases short, with 1 base between. Per the germline V gene, CDR1 is SEHNR and CDR2 is FQNEAQ (reference sequence). The CDR3 region has the DNA TGTGCCAGCAGCTTAGCGTACAATGAGCAGTTCTTC. This gives the protein CASSLAYNEQFF.

There are many counts of this clonotype. The V call is TRBV7-6, the J call TRBJ2-1; the D is unclear. V was pared by 1 base and J by 9 bases, with 10 bases between. The CDR3 loop spans 13 amino acids. Germline values: CDR1 SGHVS, CDR2 FNYEAQ. The chain's CDR3 is CASSLVPSSEQFF. Written as DNA, the CDR3 is TGTGCCAGCAGCTTAGTCCCCAGCAGTGAGCAGTTCTTC. Drawing the rest from reference TRBV7-6 and TRBJ2-1, the complete variable domain is GAGVSQSPRYKVTKRGQDVALRCDPISGHVSLYWYRQALGQGPEFLTYFNYEAQQDKSGLPNDRFSAERPEGSISTLTIQRTEQRDSAMYRCASSLVPSSEQFFGPGTRLTVL.

This clonotype qualifies as medium-sized. The rearrangement links TRBV7-9 to TRBJ2-1; 7 bases match TRBD1. This CDR3 has 16 residues. Germline CDR1 and CDR2: SEHNR and FQNEAQ (reference sequence). With 4 bases clipped from V and 2 bases from J, the junction kept 8 bases outside the gene matches. CDR3 residues: CASSSREGAPYNEQFF. DNA of the CDR3: TGTGCCAGCAGCTCCCGCGAGGGGGCCCCCTACAATGAGCAGTTCTTC.